What follows are 10 T cell receptor beta chains derived from one specimen sequenced in a study of blood T cell repertoires in COVID-19. Sequenced by immunoSEQ multiplex PCR; TCRdb stores in-frame clones only, minus some. The top ten hold around 8% of the sample, which has roughly 190,000 clones, over 80% seen once. Material: peripheral blood. All receptors come from a woman aged 60 to 75 with COVID-19, enrolled during active disease.

This clone was observed a few times. The CDR3: CASSLRTGRITNEKLFF. The DNA for the CDR3 is TGTGCCAGCAGCTTAAGGACAGGGAGGATCACTAATGAAAAACTGTTTTTT. The chain employs TRBV13 and TRBJ1-4; 8 positions agree with TRBD1. Germline assignment: CDR1 PRHDT and CDR2 FYEKMQ (reference sequence). The CDR3 contains 17 residues. The junction had 7 bases not matched to a gene; V was cut back by 2 bases and J by 2 bases.

This clone is a singleton in its sample. The rearrangement uses TRBV9 and TRBJ2-1; TRBD2 agrees at 9 bases. Per germline, CDR1 SGDLS and CDR2 YYNGEE. The ends lost 0 bases at V and 4 bases at J; junction bases unmatched: 8. CDR3 size: 17 residues. The DNA for the CDR3 is TGTGCCAGCAGCGTAGGAGGCGGGGGGGCCGGTTACAATGAGCAGTTCTTC. As protein: CASSVGGGGAGYNEQFF.

This chain uses TRBV19 with TRBJ1-5, with D unresolved. V lost 7 bases, J lost 0 bases, and 16 bases lay in between. Looked up from germline, CDR1 is LNHDA and CDR2 is SQIVND (reference sequence). This CDR3 comprises 16 residues. The CDR3 reads CASKAGRLYSNQPQHF. Here the CDR3 DNA reads TGTGCCAGTAAGGCAGGCAGGTTATATAGCAATCAGCCCCAGCATTTT.

The rearrangement links TRBV28 to TRBJ1-2; TRBD1 agrees at 10 bases. The V gene end was trimmed by 4 bases and the J gene end by 8 bases; junction bases not matched to a gene: 10. The CDR3 runs 15 residues. Germline lookup yields CDR1 MDHEN and CDR2 SYDVKM. The CDR3 spells CASSYGTGVLGGYTF. The CDR3 DNA follows: TGTGCCAGCAGTTATGGGACAGGGGTACTAGGGGGCTACACCTTC.

CDR3 nucleotides: TGCGCCAGCAGCCAAGATGGGACAGGGGGTAGTTGGGCTTTCTTT. This codes for CASSQDGTGGSWAFF. The rearrangement joins TRBV4-3 to TRBJ1-1; the match to TRBD1 covers 11 bases. With 0 bases clipped from V and 11 bases from J, the junction kept 8 bases outside the gene matches. The CDR3 has 15 residues. Germline CDR1 is LGHNA and CDR2 is YSLEER.

The chain combines TRBV5-1 with TRBJ2-1; 13 bases match TRBD2. The CDR3 totals 16 residues. V gave up 5 bases and J gave up 6 bases; unmatched junction bases: 8. From germline, CDR1 is SGHRS and CDR2 YFSETQ. In DNA, the CDR3 is TGCGCCAGCAGAAACCGGACTAGCGGGAGCACCAATGAGCAGTTCTTC. Its protein product is CASRNRTSGSTNEQFF. Full variable domain (remainder filled in from reference TRBV5-1 and TRBJ2-1): KAGVTQTPRYLIKTRGQQVTLSCSPISGHRSVSWYQQTPGQGLQFLFEYFSETQRNKGNFPGRFSGRQFSNSRSEMNVSTLELGDSALYLCASRNRTSGSTNEQFFGPGTRLTVL.

The chain couples TRBV11-2 to TRBJ1-1; D is possibly TRBD1 (6 bases). The germline V and J ends were trimmed by 7 bases and 4 bases, with 10 bases remaining between them. The germline V gene encodes CDR1 SGHAT and CDR2 FQNNGV. The CDR3 loop spans 12 amino acids. The CDR3 loop is CASNLQGTEAFF. The CDR3 coding sequence is TGTGCCAGCAACCTACAGGGCACTGAAGCTTTCTTT. The full variable domain, rest sourced from reference TRBV11-2 and TRBJ1-1, is EAGVAQSPRYKIIEKRQSVAFWCNPISGHATLYWYQQILGQGPKLLIQFQNNGVVDDSQLPKDRFSAERLKGVDSTLKIQPAKLEDSAVYLCASNLQGTEAFFGQGTRLTVV.

This clone occurred once. This rearrangement joins TRBV9 to TRBJ2-5; 9 bases align to TRBD2. Looked up from germline, CDR1 is SGDLS and CDR2 is YYNGEE. The CDR3 is made up of 17 amino acids. Trimming cost V 0 bases and J 5 bases; bases outside gene matches: 11. CDR3 sequence reads: CASSVDPAGGHRETQYF. The CDR3 region has the DNA TGTGCCAGCAGCGTAGATCCAGCGGGGGGTCATAGGGAGACCCAGTACTTC.

J is TRBJ2-2 and V is TRBV19; the D gene is possibly TRBD1 (5 bases). The germline CDR1 and CDR2 sequences are LNHDA and SQIVND (reference sequence). The ends were cut back, 5 bases at V and 4 bases at J, with 11 bases in the middle. CDR3 length: 14 residues. The CDR3 region is CASSVRDGTGELFF. The CDR3 DNA sequence: TGTGCCAGTAGTGTCAGGGATGGCACCGGGGAGCTGTTTTTT.

The chain links TRBV7-3 to TRBJ2-6, with 11 bases lining up with TRBD2. This CDR3 has 18 amino acids. Germline V CDR1 and CDR2: SGHTA, FQGTGA. Unmatched junction bases numbered 5, after V lost 4 bases and J lost 0 bases. The CDR3 protein is CASSSTSGTLSGANVLTF. Here the CDR3 DNA reads TGTGCCAGCAGCTCGACTAGCGGGACGCTCTCTGGGGCCAACGTCCTGACTTTC.